This TCR beta chain was recorded in a study of blood T cells in healthy people across ages. On this clonotype itself: No antigen is known for it.

General observations from the study: Older age went with lower TCR beta diversity per million T cells, in a roughly linear way. Long-lived donors had more naive CD4+ cells and higher diversity than aged donors. There was a strong correlation between TCR beta diversity and naive T cell percentage.

This CDR3 comprises 17 residues. The J segment lost 10 bases and the V segment lost 4 bases, leaving 17 bases of the junction unmatched. The authors ran a second PCR of about 7 to 12 cycles using a sample-barcoded 5' primer and a J-beta primer mix. TCRdb re-called the 5' RACE reads through MiXCR, storing one row per CDR3 protein. This sample has roughly 1,700,000 distinct CDR3 sequences, with roughly 30% found just once. The clonotype was recovered from a woman in her thirties in good health. The chain carries TRBV12-3 or TRBV12-4 and TRBJ2-1, with 9 bases fitting TRBD2. The sample was blood. In nucleotides, the CDR3 is TGTGCCAGCAGTTCCGACTGGGGGGCGGGAGGGTCGAACGAGCAGTTCTTC. The encoded protein is CASSSDWGAGGSNEQFF.